This TCR beta chain appears in the sequencing data of a study of T cells in Graves' hyperthyroidism and ophthalmopathy. Overall study findings and caveats: Ophthalmopathy cases were set apart from stable hyperthyroidism by a 13 V-J model. Blood samples included most of the expanded thyroid clonotypes exceeding 0.001.

Not enrolled were patients with uncontrolled infection, other autoimmune disease, pregnancy or lactation. The CDR3 length is 11 residues. Germline V CDR1 and CDR2: DFQATT, SNEGSKA (reference sequence). Between the trimmed V and J ends, which lost 0 bases and 14 bases, there was a span of 13 bases. Regarding this clonotype: Its antigen is currently unknown.

There were TCR beta CDR3 regions amplified from RNA transcripts. A first-round RT-PCR of the TCR CDR3 used the HTBI primer set. TCRdb fed the multiplex PCR reads into MiXCR, producing one record per CDR3 protein. This sample has about 500,000 distinct CDR3 sequences, with 16% found just once. The chain couples TRBV20-1 to TRBJ2-5; D is unresolved. Sequences were obtained from blood. The TCR originated in a woman aged 25 to 45 with Graves' ophthalmopathy. CDR3: CSARDPPSFYF. The CDR3 nucleotides are TGCAGTGCTAGAGATCCCCCGTCTTTCTACTTC.